This T cell receptor beta chain was obtained from a study of cytomegalovirus exposure and HLA in healthy donors. After removal of 2 bases from V and 2 bases from J, the junction contained 9 bases not matched to a gene. The CDR3 is 16 residues long. Germline V gene sequence: CDR1 LNHNV, CDR2 YYDKDF (reference sequence). Study results and caveats: Cytomegalovirus-associated status was assigned to about 170 TCR beta chains.

Notes on this clone: Its target is not known.

60 Vbeta and 13 Jbeta primers were used in PCR. Assay: immunoSEQ multiplex PCR; the TCRdb copy retains only in-frame clones and omits some. The sample includes approximately 80,000 clones, around three fifths seen only once; the top ten take 15%. What was sequenced was PBMCs. The chain recombines TRBV15 with TRBJ2-7, with 7 bases fitting TRBD2. The receptor was derived from a woman in her thirties or forties in good health and CMV-seropositive. The CDR3 reads CATSRKPPGLTYEQYF. CDR3 nucleotides: TGTGCCACCAGCAGAAAACCGCCGGGACTAACCTACGAGCAGTACTTC. The full variable domain, rest sourced from reference TRBV15 and TRBJ2-7, is DAMVIQNPRYQVTQFGKPVTLSCSQTLNHNVMYWYQQKSSQAPKLLFHYYDKDFNNEADTPDNFQSRRPNTSFCFLDIRSPGLGDTAMYLCATSRKPPGLTYEQYFGPGTRLTVT.